These 15 T cell receptor beta chains were sequenced from one sample in a study of blood T cell repertoires in COVID-19. Here immunoSEQ multiplex PCR was the method, and the copy in TCRdb shows in-frame clones only, minus some. The sample has some 140,000 clones, roughly nine tenths seen once; the top ten hold under 0.6%. Sequencing input: peripheral blood. The receptors were sampled from a man aged 45-60 years with acute or convalescent COVID-19.

The chain links TRBV4-2 to TRBJ2-1; 7 bases are shared with TRBD2. J gave up 9 bases and V 0 bases, and 14 bases lay outside the gene matches. The germline gives CDR1 LGHNA, CDR2 YNFKEQ. The CDR3 covers 17 residues. Written as DNA, the CDR3 is TGTGCCAGCAGCCAAGAATCGGCTAGCGGTCCGAGGGGTGAGCAGTTCTTC. Translated: CASSQESASGPRGEQFF.

This sequence joins TRBV12-3 or TRBV12-4 and TRBJ1-1; possible D gene TRBD1, 6 bases. The V end lost 10 bases, the J end lost 11 bases, and 17 bases lay between the germline ends. This CDR3 contains 11 residues. As DNA, the CDR3 is TGTGCCACAAGGGGGTACCTCGGGGCTTTCTTT. Amino acids: CATRGYLGAFF.

The chain links TRBV7-2 to TRBJ1-3, with a possible D match to TRBD1 (5 bases). There are 19 residues in the CDR3. The V gene lost 2 bases and the J gene lost 0 bases, with 20 bases spanning the gap. Germline CDR1 reads SGHTA; CDR2 reads FQGNSA. The CDR3 DNA sequence: TGTGCCAGCAGCTTAAATCCGCCCGGGGGGGATCACTCTGGAAACACCATATATTTT. Translated, it gives CASSLNPPGGDHSGNTIYF. Combining the CDR3 with reference TRBV7-2 and TRBJ1-3 gives the whole variable domain GAGVSQSPSNKVTEKGKDVELRCDPISGHTALYWYRQSLGQGLEFLIYFQGNSAPDKSGLPSDRFSAERTGGSVSTLTIQRTQQEDSAVYLCASSLNPPGGDHSGNTIYFGEGSWLTVV.

The chain carries TRBV9 and TRBJ2-5; TRBD1 matches 8 bases. Germline-derived CDR1 and CDR2 are SGDLS and YYNGEE. J was trimmed by 5 bases and V by 4 bases; bases with no gene match: 10. The length of the CDR3 is 15 residues. The CDR3 sequence is CASSLRGTGPETQYF. In DNA form, the CDR3 reads TGTGCCAGCAGCCTCAGGGGGACAGGTCCGGAGACCCAGTACTTC. Full variable domain (missing parts from reference TRBV9 and TRBJ2-5): DSGVTQTPKHLITATGQRVTLRCSPRSGDLSVYWYQQSLDQGLQFLIQYYNGEERAKGNILERFSAQQFPDLHSELNLSSLELGDSALYFCASSLRGTGPETQYFGPGTRLLVL.

The chain couples TRBV11-2 to TRBJ2-1, with TRBD2 matching over 7 bases. This CDR3 comprises 15 residues. Germline V gives CDR1 SGHAT, CDR2 FQNNGV. The trim removed 6 bases at V and 1 base at J, leaving 6 bases unmatched. The CDR3 nucleotides read TGTGCCAGCAGGACCGTAGCGGGTTCCTACAATGAGCAGTTCTTC. Translated: CASRTVAGSYNEQFF.

This rearrangement joins TRBV5-1 to TRBJ1-1; 7 nucleotides agree with TRBD1. This CDR3 is built from 14 residues. CDR1 and CDR2 from the germline V gene are SGHRS and YFSETQ. Trimming cost V 0 bases and J 5 bases; bases outside gene matches: 4. DNA of the CDR3: TGCGCCAGCAGCTTGGTACAGGGGAGTACTGAAGCTTTCTTT. It yields the protein CASSLVQGSTEAFF.

The chain joins TRBV10-1 to TRBJ1-4; D is unclear. The CDR3 runs 14 residues. V lost 3 bases, J lost 6 bases, and 11 bases lay in between. CDR1 is WNHNN and CDR2 is SYGVQD in the germline V gene (reference sequence). CDR3 sequence reads: CASSDGDDYEKLFF. CDR3 DNA sequence: TGCGCCAGCAGTGACGGAGATGATTATGAAAAACTGTTTTTT.

This clone was detected once. The chain carries TRBV6-6 and TRBJ2-1; 7 bases agree with TRBD1. CDR3 length: 14 amino acids. J was trimmed by 9 bases and V by 2 bases; bases with no gene match: 7. Germline V CDR1 and CDR2: MNHNY, SVGAGI (reference sequence). CDR3 nucleotides: TGTGCCAGCAGTTACCGACCGACAGGGACTGAGCAGTTCTTC. It translates to CASSYRPTGTEQFF.

The chain is built from TRBV10-3 and TRBJ1-5; a possible D gene is TRBD1 (6 bases). Trimming pared 0 bases from V and 5 bases from J, leaving 11 bases between. The CDR3 runs to 15 residues. CDR1 is ENHRY and CDR2 is SYGVKD in the germline V gene. In nucleotides, the CDR3 is TGTGCCATCAGTGAGTCGGTCCAGGGGCATCAGCCCCAGCATTTT. This codes for CAISESVQGHQPQHF.

This chain uses TRBV6-2 or TRBV6-3 with TRBJ2-2; D is unclear. The germline V and J ends were trimmed by 5 bases and 3 bases, with 7 bases remaining between them. The CDR3 contains 13 residues. CDR1 and CDR2 (germline): MNHEY, SVGEGT. The CDR3 sequence: CASSPVDTGELFF. In DNA form, the CDR3 reads TGTGCCAGCAGTCCGGTAGACACCGGGGAGCTGTTTTTT.

DNA of the CDR3: TGCGCCAGCAGCCAAGCCCCCTTAGATCAGCCCCAGCATTTT. As protein: CASSQAPLDQPQHF. The chain recombines TRBV4-1 with TRBJ1-5, with D uncertain. This CDR3 comprises 14 residues. Germline lookup yields CDR1 MGHRA and CDR2 YSYEKL. The ends were cut back, 1 base at V and 5 bases at J, with 9 bases in the middle.

The chain links TRBV4-2 to TRBJ1-2; perhaps TRBD1 as D (6 bases). The CDR3 is made up of 13 amino acids. Germline values: CDR1 LGHNA, CDR2 YNFKEQ. The V end was cut by 2 bases, the J end by 4 bases, with 8 bases between. This CDR3 is CASSQQGFYGYTF. CDR3 bases: TGTGCCAGCAGCCAACAGGGGTTCTATGGCTACACCTTC.

This chain uses TRBV4-1 with TRBJ1-5; 11 nucleotides line up with TRBD1. This CDR3 region has 17 residues. The J segment lost 2 bases and the V segment lost 2 bases, leaving 5 bases of the junction unmatched. From germline, CDR1 is MGHRA and CDR2 YSYEKL. For the CDR3, the DNA is TGCGCCAGCAGCCAACCGGACAGGGGGCCAGGCAATCAGCCCCAGCATTTT. Translated, it gives CASSQPDRGPGNQPQHF.

Regarding this clone: The same CDR3 is also encoded by other DNA sequences in this sample. The chain couples TRBV28 to TRBJ1-4; 10 nucleotides agree with TRBD1. This CDR3 region has 14 residues. The ends lost 8 bases at V and 7 bases at J; junction bases unmatched: 7. The germline V gene has CDR1 MDHEN and CDR2 SYDVKM. DNA for the CDR3: TGTGCCAGCTCTAGGACAGGGGGTGGTGAAAAACTGTTTTTT. Its translation: CASSRTGGGEKLFF.

The chain carries TRBV7-9 and TRBJ1-1, with 8 bases fitting TRBD1. V gave up 2 bases and J gave up 0 bases; unmatched junction bases: 5. The CDR3 loop spans 16 amino acids. From germline, CDR1 is SEHNR and CDR2 FQNEAQ (reference sequence). Here the CDR3 DNA reads TGTGCCAGCAGCTTAAGCTCAGGGGGCATGAACACTGAAGCTTTCTTT. It translates to CASSLSSGGMNTEAFF.